One and the same sample provided the 28 T cell receptor beta chains below, sequenced in a study of shared clonotypes between healthy human individuals (TCRdb year 2020). Libraries were prepared through the immunoSEQ multiplex PCR assay. Not all clones reach the TCRdb copy of this immuneACCESS table, which keeps in-frame sequences only. Checked studies attribute under half of the gap to unresolved V genes and leave the rest unexplained. Counted in this sample were 1.4 million to 1.5 million clones; over 95% of them appeared once. The ten largest clones add up to approximately 1% of the sample. The sample was naive CD4+ T cells sorted from blood. This specimen's cell subset or site label, interpreted: CD45RA+ positively selected. All receptors come from a man aged 25 to 40 in good health.

V usage is TRBV6-6 and J usage is TRBJ1-5, with D tentatively TRBD1 (6 bases). The CDR3 runs 16 residues. From germline, CDR1 is MNHNY and CDR2 SVGAGI (reference sequence). The ends were cut back, 3 bases at V and 5 bases at J, with 17 bases in the middle. The CDR3 DNA follows: TGTGCCAGCAGTTATCCAGGCGGGGGCGGGGATCAGCCCCAGCATTTT. It translates to CASSYPGGGGDQPQHF.

Worth noting for this clone: At the DNA level, this CDR3 is encoded by other sequences in the same sample as well. V usage is TRBV2 and J usage is TRBJ2-3; D possibly corresponds to TRBD2 (5 bases). Between the trimmed V and J ends, which lost 5 bases and 6 bases, there was a span of 18 bases. This CDR3 comprises 15 residues. Germline lookup yields CDR1 SNHLY and CDR2 FYNNEI. CDR3 in DNA: TGTGCCAGCAGTTTAACTAGGACCACTCTGGATACGCAGTATTTT. This gives the protein CASSLTRTTLDTQYF.

Remarks on this clone: Other DNA sequences in the sample encode the same CDR3. The V gene is TRBV15, the J gene TRBJ2-2; D remains unclear. CDR1 and CDR2 from the germline V gene are LNHNV and YYDKDF (reference sequence). V was shortened by 0 bases and J by 2 bases, with 4 bases between the two germline ends. The CDR3 spans 14 residues. CDR3 region: CATSRDPNTGELFF. CDR3 sequence (DNA): TGTGCCACCAGCAGAGATCCAAACACCGGGGAGCTGTTTTTT.

The CDR3 loop reads CAWSGDDTDTQYF. For the CDR3, the DNA is TGTGCCTGGAGTGGAGACGACACAGATACGCAGTATTTT. The chain employs TRBV30 and TRBJ2-3, with no clear D. Germline V gene data show CDR1 as GTSNPN and CDR2 as SVGIG (reference sequence). This CDR3 has 13 residues. V was trimmed by 1 base and J by 2 bases, leaving 7 bases between them.

V and J are TRBV19 and TRBJ2-7; 13 bases are a match to TRBD2. Germline CDR1 is LNHDA and CDR2 is SQIVND (reference sequence). The CDR3 is made up of 15 amino acids. The V segment lost 3 bases and the J segment 7 bases; nucleotides outside the gene matches: 6. The CDR3 DNA is TGTGCCAGTAGTATCGGACTAGCGGGAGATGGGGAGCAGTACTTC. Protein product: CASSIGLAGDGEQYF.

V usage is TRBV7-6 and J usage is TRBJ2-5, with D possibly TRBD1 on 6 matching bases. Deletions cut 7 bases from V and 7 bases from J, with 16 bases between. This CDR3 has 13 residues. Germline lookup yields CDR1 SGHVS and CDR2 FNYEAQ. This CDR3 is CASTEGVGGTQYF. CDR3 bases: TGTGCCAGCACCGAGGGGGTGGGCGGGACCCAGTACTTC. The whole variable domain, filled in from reference TRBV7-6 and TRBJ2-5, reads GAGVSQSPRYKVTKRGQDVALRCDPISGHVSLYWYRQALGQGPEFLTYFNYEAQQDKSGLPNDRFSAERPEGSISTLTIQRTEQRDSAMYRCASTEGVGGTQYFGPGTRLLVL.

J is TRBJ2-5 and V is TRBV7-7, with D unresolved. CDR1 and CDR2 (germline): SSHAT, FNYEAQ (reference sequence). The CDR3 is 13 amino acids. The V end lost 4 bases, the J end lost 3 bases, and 9 bases lay between the germline ends. The CDR3 is CASSSPDKETQYF. CDR3 bases: TGTGCCAGCAGCTCCCCCGACAAAGAGACCCAGTACTTC.

The chain recombines TRBV7-8 with TRBJ2-7; 9 bases are a match to TRBD2. CDR3 size: 20 residues. The germline V gene encodes CDR1 SGHVS and CDR2 FQNEAQ. Trimming cost V 0 bases and J 6 bases; bases outside gene matches: 21. This CDR3 is CASSLAIDLAGGPKILEQYF. Written as DNA, the CDR3 is TGTGCCAGCAGCTTAGCCATAGACTTGGCGGGAGGGCCTAAAATTCTCGAGCAGTACTTC.

V is TRBV6-1 and J is TRBJ2-2; 7 nucleotides align to TRBD2. Germline values: CDR1 MNHNS, CDR2 SASEGT. The CDR3 spans 16 residues. V dropped 2 bases and J dropped 4; count of bases not matched to a gene: 7. CDR3 amino acids: CASSERGRAVTGELFF. For the CDR3, the DNA is TGTGCCAGCAGTGAACGGGGGAGGGCCGTCACCGGGGAGCTGTTTTTT.

This chain links TRBV6-1 with TRBJ1-5; 12 positions agree with TRBD1. V was clipped by 6 bases and J by 2 bases; unmatched bases: 2. This CDR3 comprises 15 residues. The germline V gene encodes CDR1 MNHNS and CDR2 SASEGT. The CDR3 DNA reads TGTGCCAGCAGGGGGACAGGGGGCGGCAATCAGCCCCAGCATTTT. It is translated as CASRGTGGGNQPQHF.

The rearrangement links TRBV5-1 to TRBJ2-1; TRBD2 matches 12 bases. Germline trimming cut 3 bases from V and 8 bases from J; bases unmatched to any gene: 9. This CDR3 comprises 16 residues. The germline CDR1 and CDR2 sequences are SGHRS and YFSETQ. This chain's CDR3 is CASSSPSGRAEDEQFF. The CDR3 DNA reads TGCGCCAGCAGCTCCCCTAGCGGGAGGGCCGAGGATGAGCAGTTCTTC. Combining the CDR3 with reference TRBV5-1 and TRBJ2-1 gives the whole variable domain KAGVTQTPRYLIKTRGQQVTLSCSPISGHRSVSWYQQTPGQGLQFLFEYFSETQRNKGNFPGRFSGRQFSNSRSEMNVSTLELGDSALYLCASSSPSGRAEDEQFFGPGTRLTVL.

Comment on this clone: A junction boundary mismatches the germline segment, possibly from a read error. This chain connects TRBV2 to TRBJ2-7, with 7 bases that match TRBD2. CDR1 is SNHLY and CDR2 is FYNNEI in the germline V gene. The CDR3 length is 13 residues. The CDR3 spells CASSTGLEWGVCF. CDR3 in DNA: TGTGCCAGCAGCACCGGACTAGAATGGGGGGTATGCTTC.

The chain uses TRBV18 and TRBJ2-7, with no clear D. The V gene lost 1 base and the J gene lost 9 bases, with 16 bases spanning the gap. This CDR3 is built from 14 residues. Germline V gene sequence: CDR1 KGHSH, CDR2 LQKENI. The CDR3 nucleotides read TGTGCCAGCTCACCACTCGTCCTATCTTCGGGGCAGTACTTC. Protein: CASSPLVLSSGQYF. Drawing the rest from reference TRBV18 and TRBJ2-7, the complete variable domain is NAGVMQNPRHLVRRRGQEARLRCSPMKGHSHVYWYRQLPEEGLKFMVYLQKENIIDESGMPKERFSAEFPKEGPSILRIQQVVRGDSAAYFCASSPLVLSSGQYFGPGTRLTVT.

This sequence joins TRBV5-1 and TRBJ2-5; a possible D gene is TRBD2 (5 bases). The CDR3 totals 13 residues. Trimming left V 3 bases short and J 1 base short, with 7 bases between. Germline V CDR1 and CDR2: SGHRS, YFSETQ. Written as DNA, the CDR3 is TGCGCCAGCAGCTCCGGGATCCAAGAGACCCAGTACTTC. Translating gives CASSSGIQETQYF. The entire variable domain, with the rest obtained from reference TRBV5-1 and TRBJ2-5, is as follows: KAGVTQTPRYLIKTRGQQVTLSCSPISGHRSVSWYQQTPGQGLQFLFEYFSETQRNKGNFPGRFSGRQFSNSRSEMNVSTLELGDSALYLCASSSGIQETQYFGPGTRLLVL.

The rearrangement links TRBV2 to TRBJ2-5, with 7 bases aligning to TRBD1. The CDR3 runs to 14 residues. Germline loops: CDR1 SNHLY, CDR2 FYNNEI. V lost 2 bases to trimming and J lost 3 bases; unmatched junction nucleotides: 3. Here the CDR3 DNA reads TGTGCCAGCAGTGAAATTACAGGGGAAGAGACCCAGTACTTC. Translating it yields CASSEITGEETQYF. Combining the CDR3 with reference TRBV2 and TRBJ2-5 gives the whole variable domain EPEVTQTPSHQVTQMGQEVILRCVPISNHLYFYWYRQILGQKVEFLVSFYNNEISEKSEIFDDQFSVERPDGSNFTLKIRSTKLEDSAMYFCASSEITGEETQYFGPGTRLLVL.

The chain couples TRBV7-8 to TRBJ2-2; possible D gene TRBD2, 5 bases. V was shortened by 1 base and J by 4 bases, with 10 bases between the two germline ends. The CDR3 has 15 residues. The germline V gene encodes CDR1 SGHVS and CDR2 FQNEAQ. This CDR3 reads CASSLVSAFTGELFF. The CDR3 DNA reads TGTGCCAGCAGCTTAGTTAGCGCCTTCACCGGGGAGCTGTTTTTT.

The chain combines TRBV9 with TRBJ2-3, with D perhaps given as TRBD1 or TRBD2 (5 bases each). The CDR3 covers 16 residues. In germline, CDR1 is SGDLS, CDR2 YYNGEE. V lost 3 bases and J 3 bases, leaving 17 bases between the germline ends. CDR3 in amino acids: CASSAGRRGVTDTQYF. In DNA form, the CDR3 reads TGTGCCAGCAGCGCCGGACGGCGAGGGGTGACAGATACGCAGTATTTT.

This rearrangement joins TRBV19 to TRBJ1-4; D possibly corresponds to TRBD1 (5 bases). The CDR3 runs to 14 residues. Germline CDR1 and CDR2: LNHDA and SQIVND (reference sequence). Trimming removed 3 bases at V and 6 bases at J, with 11 bases between. The CDR3 nucleotides read TGTGCCAGTAGTATTCTTCGGGGGGATGAAAAACTGTTTTTT. Residues: CASSILRGDEKLFF.

The rearrangement joins TRBV21-1 to TRBJ2-7; the DNA was not compared with TRBD1, the D call given in the table. TRBV21-1 is a recognized pseudogene. There are 12 residues in the CDR3. The CDR3 here is CASSIPGDEQYF. CDR3 bases: TGTGCCAGCAGCATCCCAGGGGACGAGCAGTACTTC.

The genes are TRBV6-4 and TRBJ1-5; TRBD1 is a possible D gene (5 bases). The germline V gene encodes CDR1 MRHNA and CDR2 SNTAGT. CDR3 length: 16 amino acids. V lost 0 bases and J lost 9, with 18 bases in between. The CDR3: CASSDSKTQGKGPQHF. CDR3 nucleotide sequence: TGTGCCAGCAGTGACTCGAAGACGCAGGGCAAGGGGCCCCAGCATTTT.

The chain has TRBV18 and TRBJ1-5, with 10 positions matching TRBD1. CDR3 length: 15 residues. Germline V CDR1 and CDR2: KGHSH, LQKENI. V was pared by 1 base and J by 6 bases, with 3 bases of the junction left unmatched. DNA for the CDR3: TGTGCCAGCTCACCACGGGACAGGGGTTCTCAGCCCCAGCATTTT. It codes for CASSPRDRGSQPQHF. The full variable domain, completed using reference TRBV18 and TRBJ1-5, is NAGVMQNPRHLVRRRGQEARLRCSPMKGHSHVYWYRQLPEEGLKFMVYLQKENIIDESGMPKERFSAEFPKEGPSILRIQQVVRGDSAAYFCASSPRDRGSQPQHFGDGTRLSIL.

V gene TRBV28 combines with J gene TRBJ1-1; 10 nucleotides align to TRBD1. CDR3 length equals 15 residues. J was trimmed by 6 bases and V by 4 bases; bases with no gene match: 8. CDR1 is MDHEN, CDR2 SYDVKM, per germline. The CDR3 protein is CASSWGQGSGAEAFF. For the CDR3, the DNA is TGTGCCAGCAGTTGGGGACAGGGGAGCGGCGCTGAAGCTTTCTTT.

The chain couples TRBV29-1 to TRBJ1-1; D is ambiguous. Germline loops: CDR1 SQVTM, CDR2 ANQGSEA. The V end was cut by 7 bases, the J end by 11 bases, with 14 bases between. The CDR3 sequence is 10 residues long. CDR3 sequence (DNA): TGCAGCGCCTACTCCTGGGTCGCTTTCTTT. Translated, it gives CSAYSWVAFF.

The chain recombines TRBV30 with TRBJ2-1; the match to TRBD1 covers 9 bases. The germline gives CDR1 GTSNPN, CDR2 SVGIG (reference sequence). With 0 bases clipped from V and 8 bases from J, the junction kept 8 bases outside the gene matches. CDR3 size: 15 residues. The DNA for the CDR3 is TGTGCCTGGAGTGTGGGGACAGGGCACGGCGATGAGCAGTTCTTC. Translated, it gives CAWSVGTGHGDEQFF. Variable domain in full (rest from reference TRBV30 and TRBJ2-1): SQTIHQWPATLVQPVGSPLSLECTVEGTSNPNLYWYRQAAGRGLQLLFYSVGIGQISSEVPQNLSASRPQDRQFILSSKKLLLSDSGFYLCAWSVGTGHGDEQFFGPGTRLTVL.

V usage is TRBV10-3 and J usage is TRBJ2-3, with 8 positions matching TRBD2. This CDR3 has 15 amino acids. Losses at the gene ends were 3 bases for V and 4 bases for J; bases not matched to a gene: 6. The germline gives CDR1 ENHRY, CDR2 SYGVKD. This chain's CDR3 is CAISDTSGSADTQYF. In DNA form, the CDR3 reads TGTGCCATCAGTGATACCAGCGGGAGTGCAGATACGCAGTATTTT.

This sequence joins TRBV30 and TRBJ2-3, with TRBD1 as a possible D gene (6 bases). The V gene lost 1 base and the J gene lost 6 bases, with 20 bases spanning the gap. The CDR3 spans 16 residues. Germline assignment: CDR1 GTSNPN and CDR2 SVGIG (reference sequence). The chain's CDR3 is CAWSALLDRNMDTQYF. As DNA, the CDR3 is TGTGCCTGGAGTGCCCTCCTGGACAGAAACATGGATACGCAGTATTTT.

On this clone: An end of the junction does not agree with germline; a read error may underlie this. The J gene is TRBJ2-5, the V gene TRBV7-7, with 8 nucleotides matching TRBD1. Germline V gene lookup returns CDR1 SSHAT and CDR2 FNYEAQ (reference sequence). This CDR3 comprises 15 residues. This chain's CDR3 is CASSLAGTGEETQYF. In DNA, the CDR3 is TGTGCTAGCAGCTTAGCCGGGACAGGCGAGGAGACCCAGTACTTC.

The chain is built from TRBV29-1 and TRBJ2-1; 8 nucleotides align to TRBD2. The CDR3 has 11 amino acids. Germline V gene data show CDR1 as SQVTM and CDR2 as ANQGSEA. J was trimmed by 8 bases and V by 7 bases; bases with no gene match: 4. DNA for the CDR3: TGCAGCGGGTTAGCGGGATATGAGCAGTTCTTC. It encodes CSGLAGYEQFF.